Included here is one T cell receptor (beta chain) sequence, with context. Its target is not known. The sample originates from a study of neoadjuvant anti-PD-1 for oral cavity cancer. Study as a whole: Patients without progression received a fourth nivolumab dose around day 43, then surgical resection on days 50-56.

Study-wide points: After neoadjuvant nivolumab, PBMC T cell clonality was significantly higher in non-responders than responders.

Sequencing was performed with immunoSEQ multiplex PCR; in TCRdb, only in-frame clones are kept and a portion is missing. The sample lists 75,000 or so clones; 70% to 85% were seen once. Patients had newly diagnosed, untreated stage II-IVA oral cavity squamous cell carcinoma. The patients had HPV-negative, locally advanced oral cavity squamous cell carcinoma. V lost 1 base, J lost 0 bases, and 7 bases lay in between. CDR3 size: 15 residues. CDR1 is SGHTA and CDR2 is FQGNSA in the germline V gene. The material was PBMCs, obtained before nivolumab (anti-PD-1) treatment. The chain couples TRBV7-2 to TRBJ1-3; D is ambiguous. This TCR came from a person aged 40 to 85 with oral cavity squamous cell carcinoma. CDR3 in DNA: TGTGCCAGCAGCTTAGACGCCATCTCTGGAAACACCATATATTTT. Amino acids: CASSLDAISGNTIYF. Variable domain in full (rest from reference TRBV7-2 and TRBJ1-3): GAGVSQSPSNKVTEKGKDVELRCDPISGHTALYWYRQSLGQGLEFLIYFQGNSAPDKSGLPSDRFSAERTGGSVSTLTIQRTQQEDSAVYLCASSLDAISGNTIYFGEGSWLTVV.